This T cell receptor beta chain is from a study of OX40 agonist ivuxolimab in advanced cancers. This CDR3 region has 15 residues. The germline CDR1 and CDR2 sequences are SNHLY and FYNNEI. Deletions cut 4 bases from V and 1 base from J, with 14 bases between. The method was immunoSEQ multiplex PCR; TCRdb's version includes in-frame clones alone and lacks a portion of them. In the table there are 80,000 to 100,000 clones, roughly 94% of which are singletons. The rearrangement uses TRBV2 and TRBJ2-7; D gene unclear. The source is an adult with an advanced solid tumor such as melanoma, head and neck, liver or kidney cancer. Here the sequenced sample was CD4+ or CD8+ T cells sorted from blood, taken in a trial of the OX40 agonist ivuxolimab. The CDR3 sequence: CASSVVGKSSYEQYF. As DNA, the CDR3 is TGTGCCAGCAGTGTGGTAGGGAAGAGTTCCTACGAGCAGTACTTC.